What follows are 15 T cell receptor beta chains derived from one specimen sequenced in a study of memory CD4+ T cells and cytomegalovirus serostatus. Single viable CD3+CD4+CD8-CD45RO+ cells were sorted as the memory CD4+ T cells. TCRdb's copy holds only in-frame clones and misses some; the assay was immunoSEQ multiplex PCR. Among about 54,000 clones, just over 75% were seen once, and the ten largest hold around 1.5%. The sequenced sample was memory CD4+ T cells from blood. These TCRs come from an adult in good health and CMV-seronegative.

J is TRBJ1-2 and V is TRBV2, with 12 positions matching TRBD1. With V trimmed by 5 bases and J by 8 bases, 6 bases remained unmatched. The CDR3 totals 14 residues. Germline V gene data show CDR1 as SNHLY and CDR2 as FYNNEI. This chain's CDR3 is CASSLGQGADGYTF. The DNA for the CDR3 is TGTGCCAGCAGTTTGGGACAGGGGGCTGACGGCTACACCTTC.

This clone was counted between two and nine times. The chain couples TRBV10-3 to TRBJ1-2, with D unresolved. Per the germline V gene, CDR1 is ENHRY and CDR2 is SYGVKD. Trimming took 9 bases from V and 8 from J, leaving 16 bases between them. The CDR3 consists of 12 residues. The CDR3 DNA is TGTGCCATATACGGCCGGTCGGACGGCTACACCTTC. Protein product: CAIYGRSDGYTF.

The chain's CDR3 is CASSRQYSNQPQHF. In DNA, the CDR3 is TGTGCCAGCAGTCGACAGTATAGCAATCAGCCCCAGCATTTT. This sequence joins TRBV9 and TRBJ1-5; possible D gene TRBD1, 5 bases. This CDR3 region has 14 residues. V lost 5 bases, J lost 0 bases, and 9 bases lay in between. Germline CDR1 and CDR2: SGDLS and YYNGEE.

The rearrangement links TRBV9 to TRBJ1-2; 9 nucleotides agree with TRBD1. The germline V gene has CDR1 SGDLS and CDR2 YYNGEE. The CDR3 has 15 amino acids. Unmatched junction bases numbered 7, after V lost 3 bases and J lost 4 bases. The CDR3 bases are TGTGCCAGCAGCGCAAGGACAGGGGTTAGCTATGGCTACACCTTC. It codes for CASSARTGVSYGYTF.

The chain uses TRBV6-1 and TRBJ2-1; D is ambiguous. The germline V and J ends were trimmed by 2 bases and 9 bases, with 14 bases remaining between them. The CDR3 is 14 residues long. In germline, CDR1 is MNHNS, CDR2 SASEGT. In DNA, the CDR3 is TGTGCCAGCAGTGAATCAGGTGGGCCGGCTGAGCAGTTCTTC. This sequence encodes CASSESGGPAEQFF.

Written as DNA, the CDR3 is TGCGCCAGCAGCCAGGGTAGCGGGAACTCCTACGAGCAGTACTTC. Protein product: CASSQGSGNSYEQYF. This chain links TRBV4-1 with TRBJ2-7; TRBD2 aligns across 8 bases. Trimming took 3 bases from V and 0 from J; bases not matched to a gene: 4. CDR1 and CDR2 from the germline V gene are MGHRA and YSYEKL. The CDR3 loop spans 15 amino acids.

This clone appeared a single time. The chain recombines TRBV6-1 with TRBJ2-5, with 11 positions matching TRBD1. From germline, CDR1 is MNHNS and CDR2 SASEGT. The CDR3 is 15 residues long. The V segment lost 4 bases and the J segment 4 bases; nucleotides outside the gene matches: 5. The DNA for the CDR3 is TGTGCCAGCAGTGTTATGGGGACAGGGGGAGAGACCCAGTACTTC. Its protein product is CASSVMGTGGETQYF.

The rearrangement joins TRBV27 to TRBJ1-1; 9 bases agree with TRBD1. Trimming cost V 5 bases and J 0 bases; bases outside gene matches: 7. This CDR3 is 16 amino acids long. CDR1 is MNHEY, CDR2 SMNVEV, per germline (reference sequence). The CDR3 DNA sequence: TGTGCCAGCAGTAATTGGGACAGGGTGGTGAACACTGAAGCTTTCTTT. It encodes CASSNWDRVVNTEAFF.

The gene calls are TRBV5-5 and TRBJ2-3; 7 bases fit TRBD1. Germline loops: CDR1 SGHKS, CDR2 YYEKEE (reference sequence). V gave up 0 bases and J gave up 10 bases; unmatched junction bases: 5. CDR3 size: 13 residues. Here the CDR3 reads CASSLARGRAQYF. As DNA, the CDR3 is TGTGCCAGCAGCTTGGCAAGGGGGCGGGCGCAGTATTTT.

J is TRBJ2-7 and V is TRBV27, with 8 bases matching TRBD1. V gave up 8 bases and J gave up 0 bases; unmatched junction bases: 6. Germline CDR1 and CDR2: MNHEY and SMNVEV (reference sequence). This CDR3 has 14 amino acids. For the CDR3, the DNA is TGTGCCAGCGTCCGGGACAGGAGCTCCTACGAGCAGTACTTC. This codes for CASVRDRSSYEQYF.

The V gene is TRBV5-8, the J gene TRBJ1-1, with 8 positions matching TRBD1. CDR3 length equals 16 residues. Germline loops: CDR1 SGHTS, CDR2 YDEGEE. V shed 4 bases and J 8 bases; nucleotides not matched to a gene: 16. CDR3 in amino acids: CASSPGTGLGREEAFF. DNA for the CDR3: TGTGCCAGCAGCCCCGGGACAGGCCTGGGGAGGGAAGAAGCTTTCTTT.

The chain is built from TRBV10-3 and TRBJ1-2; 8 positions match TRBD1. V trimming: 5 bases; J trimming: 4 bases; junction bases outside the gene matches: 3. The germline gives CDR1 ENHRY, CDR2 SYGVKD. The CDR3 spans 13 residues. The CDR3 reads CAISFGQGYGYTF. The CDR3 bases are TGTGCCATCAGTTTCGGACAGGGCTATGGCTACACCTTC.

The chain uses TRBV11-2 and TRBJ1-4; tentatively, D is TRBD1 (6 bases). The CDR3 covers 14 residues. V was cut by 5 bases and J by 7 bases, with 14 bases left in between. Germline CDR1 reads SGHAT; CDR2 reads FQNNGV. CDR3 DNA sequence: TGTGCCAGCAGCAGCGTGGGGGCGCGTGAAAAACTGTTTTTT. It specifies CASSSVGAREKLFF.

The chain employs TRBV4-3 and TRBJ1-3, with D maybe TRBD1 (5 bases). The CDR3 is 16 amino acids. V dropped 1 base and J dropped 1 base, with 11 bases sitting between them. Germline CDR1 LGHNA, CDR2 YSLEER. The CDR3 bases are TGCGCCAGCAGCCAAGGGGACTCGCTTTCTGGAAACACCATATATTTT. It yields the protein CASSQGDSLSGNTIYF.

The genes are TRBV15 and TRBJ2-3, with 12 bases identical to TRBD2. The CDR3 covers 17 residues. V was pared by 1 base and J by 4 bases, with 6 bases of the junction left unmatched. Germline CDR1 and CDR2: LNHNV and YYDKDF (reference sequence). The CDR3 sequence: CATSRASTSGRSDTQYF. The CDR3 coding sequence is TGTGCCACCAGCAGAGCTTCTACTAGCGGGAGGTCAGATACGCAGTATTTT.